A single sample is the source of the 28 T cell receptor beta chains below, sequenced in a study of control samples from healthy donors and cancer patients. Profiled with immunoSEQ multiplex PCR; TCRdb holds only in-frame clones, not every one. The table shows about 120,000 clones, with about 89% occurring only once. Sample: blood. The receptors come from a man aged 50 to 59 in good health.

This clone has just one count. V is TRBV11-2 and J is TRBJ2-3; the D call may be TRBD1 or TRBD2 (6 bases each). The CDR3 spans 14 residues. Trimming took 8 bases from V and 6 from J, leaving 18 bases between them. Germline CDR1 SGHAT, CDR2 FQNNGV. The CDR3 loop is CASSSGAWVDTQYF. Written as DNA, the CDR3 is TGTGCCAGCTCCTCGGGGGCTTGGGTGGATACGCAGTATTTT.

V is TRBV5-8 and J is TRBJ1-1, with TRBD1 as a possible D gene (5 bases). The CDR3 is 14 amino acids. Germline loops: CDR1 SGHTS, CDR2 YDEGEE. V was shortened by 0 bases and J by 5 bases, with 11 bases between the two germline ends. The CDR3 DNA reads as TGTGCCAGCAGCTTGGCGGGGGTTGGGACTGAAGCTTTCTTT. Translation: CASSLAGVGTEAFF.

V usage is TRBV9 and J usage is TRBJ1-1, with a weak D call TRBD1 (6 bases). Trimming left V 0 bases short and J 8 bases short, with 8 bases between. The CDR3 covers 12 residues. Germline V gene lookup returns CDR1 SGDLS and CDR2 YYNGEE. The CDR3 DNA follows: TGTGCCAGCAGCGTAGGCACAGGGGAAGCTTTCTTT. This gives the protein CASSVGTGEAFF.

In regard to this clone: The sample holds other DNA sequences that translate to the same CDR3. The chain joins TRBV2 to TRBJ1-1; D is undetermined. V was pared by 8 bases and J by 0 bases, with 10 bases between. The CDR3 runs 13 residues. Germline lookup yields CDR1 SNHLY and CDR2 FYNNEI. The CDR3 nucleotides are TGTGCCAGCTCTGGATCCTTGAACACTGAAGCTTTCTTT. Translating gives CASSGSLNTEAFF.

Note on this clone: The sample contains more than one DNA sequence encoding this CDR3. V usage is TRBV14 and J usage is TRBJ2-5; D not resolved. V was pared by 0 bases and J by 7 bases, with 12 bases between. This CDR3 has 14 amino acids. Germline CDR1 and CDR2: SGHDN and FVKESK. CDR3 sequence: CASSQESVLVTQYF. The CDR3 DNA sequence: TGTGCCAGCAGCCAAGAGTCTGTCTTGGTGACCCAGTACTTC.

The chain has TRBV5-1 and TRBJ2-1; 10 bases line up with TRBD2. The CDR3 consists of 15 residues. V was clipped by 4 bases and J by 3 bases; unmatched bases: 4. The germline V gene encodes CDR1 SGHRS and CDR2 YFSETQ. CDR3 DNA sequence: TGCGCCAGCAGCGCGGCTAGCGGGGGCTACAATGAGCAGTTCTTC. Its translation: CASSAASGGYNEQFF.

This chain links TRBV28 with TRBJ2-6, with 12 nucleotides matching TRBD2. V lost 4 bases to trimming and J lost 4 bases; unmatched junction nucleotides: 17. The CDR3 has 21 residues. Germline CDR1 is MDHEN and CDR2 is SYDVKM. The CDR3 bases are TGTGCCAGCAGTTCATTCAGCCTGCTAGCGGGGGGGCCATCAGGGGCCAACGTCCTGACTTTC. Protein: CASSSFSLLAGGPSGANVLTF.

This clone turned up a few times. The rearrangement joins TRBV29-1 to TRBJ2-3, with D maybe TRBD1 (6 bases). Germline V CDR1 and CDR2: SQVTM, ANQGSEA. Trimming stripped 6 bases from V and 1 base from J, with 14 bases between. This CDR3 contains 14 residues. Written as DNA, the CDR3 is TGCAGCGTGCAGGGGTTCGGCGGCACAGATACGCAGTATTTT. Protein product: CSVQGFGGTDTQYF.

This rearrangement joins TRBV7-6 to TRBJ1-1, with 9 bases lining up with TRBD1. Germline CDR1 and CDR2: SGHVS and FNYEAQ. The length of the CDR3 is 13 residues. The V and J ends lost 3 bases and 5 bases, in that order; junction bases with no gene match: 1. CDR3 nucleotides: TGTGCCAGCAGCTTGACAGGGGGGACTGAAGCTTTCTTT. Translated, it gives CASSLTGGTEAFF. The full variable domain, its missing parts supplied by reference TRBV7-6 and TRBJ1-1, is GAGVSQSPRYKVTKRGQDVALRCDPISGHVSLYWYRQALGQGPEFLTYFNYEAQQDKSGLPNDRFSAERPEGSISTLTIQRTEQRDSAMYRCASSLTGGTEAFFGQGTRLTVV.

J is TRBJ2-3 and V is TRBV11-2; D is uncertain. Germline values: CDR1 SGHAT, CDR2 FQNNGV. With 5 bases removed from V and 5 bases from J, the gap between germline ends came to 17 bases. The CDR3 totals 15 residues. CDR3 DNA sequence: TGTGCCAGCAGCGCCCGCCCCTTACCGGGAGATACGCAGTATTTT. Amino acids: CASSARPLPGDTQYF.

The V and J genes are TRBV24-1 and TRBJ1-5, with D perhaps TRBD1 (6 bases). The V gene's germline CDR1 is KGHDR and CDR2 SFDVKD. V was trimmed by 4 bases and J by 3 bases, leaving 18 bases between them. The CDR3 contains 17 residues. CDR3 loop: CATSERQELTDNQPQHF. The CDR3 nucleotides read TGTGCCACCAGTGAAAGACAGGAATTAACCGACAATCAGCCCCAGCATTTT.

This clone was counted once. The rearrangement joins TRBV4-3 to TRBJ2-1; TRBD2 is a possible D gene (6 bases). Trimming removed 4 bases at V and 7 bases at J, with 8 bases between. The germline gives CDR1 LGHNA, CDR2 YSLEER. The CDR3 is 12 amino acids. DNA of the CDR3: TGCGCCAGCAGCCGCGGAGGGAATGAGCAGTTCTTC. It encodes CASSRGGNEQFF.

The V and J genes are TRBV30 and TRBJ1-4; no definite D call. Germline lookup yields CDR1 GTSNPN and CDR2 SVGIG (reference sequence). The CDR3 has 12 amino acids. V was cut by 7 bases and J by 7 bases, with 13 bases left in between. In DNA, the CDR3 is TGTGCCTATTCCCTGGGTCGTGAAAAACTGTTTTTT. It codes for CAYSLGREKLFF.

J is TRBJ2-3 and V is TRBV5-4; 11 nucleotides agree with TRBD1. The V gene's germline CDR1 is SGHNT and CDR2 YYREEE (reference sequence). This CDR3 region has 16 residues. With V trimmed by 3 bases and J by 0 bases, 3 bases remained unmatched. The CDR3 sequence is CASSWRTGGSTDTQYF. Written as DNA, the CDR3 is TGTGCCAGCAGCTGGAGGACAGGGGGCAGCACAGATACGCAGTATTTT.

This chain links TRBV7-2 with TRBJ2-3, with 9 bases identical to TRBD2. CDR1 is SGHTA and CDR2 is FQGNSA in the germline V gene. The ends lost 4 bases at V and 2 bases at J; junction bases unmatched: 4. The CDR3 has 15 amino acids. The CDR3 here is CASSSSGVATDTQYF. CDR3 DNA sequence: TGTGCCAGCAGCTCTAGCGGGGTAGCCACAGATACGCAGTATTTT. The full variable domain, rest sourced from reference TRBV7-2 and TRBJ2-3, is GAGVSQSPSNKVTEKGKDVELRCDPISGHTALYWYRQSLGQGLEFLIYFQGNSAPDKSGLPSDRFSAERTGGSVSTLTIQRTQQEDSAVYLCASSSSGVATDTQYFGPGTRLTVL.

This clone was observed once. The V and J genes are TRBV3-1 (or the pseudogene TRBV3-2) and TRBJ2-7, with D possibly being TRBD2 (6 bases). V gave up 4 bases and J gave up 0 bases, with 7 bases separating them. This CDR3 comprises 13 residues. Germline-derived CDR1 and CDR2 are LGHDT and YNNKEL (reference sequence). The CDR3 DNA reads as TGTGCCAGCAGCCGGGACTTCTCCTACGAGCAGTACTTC. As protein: CASSRDFSYEQYF.

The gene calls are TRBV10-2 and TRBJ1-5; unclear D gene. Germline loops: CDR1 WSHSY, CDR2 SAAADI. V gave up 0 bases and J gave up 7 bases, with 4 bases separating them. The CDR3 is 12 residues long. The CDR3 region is CASSESGQPQHF. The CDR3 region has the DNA TGCGCCAGCAGTGAGTCCGGCCAGCCCCAGCATTTT.

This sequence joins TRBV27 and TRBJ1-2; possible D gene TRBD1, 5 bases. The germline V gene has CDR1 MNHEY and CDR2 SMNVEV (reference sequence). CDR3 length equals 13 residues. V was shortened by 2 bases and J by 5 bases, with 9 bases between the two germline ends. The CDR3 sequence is CASSLGQGYGYTF. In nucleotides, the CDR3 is TGTGCCAGCAGTTTAGGGCAGGGTTATGGCTACACCTTC.

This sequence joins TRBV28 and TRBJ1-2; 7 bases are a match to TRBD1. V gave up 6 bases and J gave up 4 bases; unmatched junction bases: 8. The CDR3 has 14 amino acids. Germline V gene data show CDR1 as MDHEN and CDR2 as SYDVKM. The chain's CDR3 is CASRRTGVGYGYTF. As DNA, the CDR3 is TGTGCCAGCAGGCGGACAGGAGTAGGCTATGGCTACACCTTC.

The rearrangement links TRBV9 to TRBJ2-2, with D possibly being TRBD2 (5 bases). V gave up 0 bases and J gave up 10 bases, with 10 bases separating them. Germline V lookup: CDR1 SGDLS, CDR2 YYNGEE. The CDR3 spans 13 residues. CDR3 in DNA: TGTGCCAGCAGCGTAGGAGGGCCCCAGGAGCTGTTTTTT. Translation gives CASSVGGPQELFF.

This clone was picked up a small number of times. CDR3 sequence: CASSLGRRYEQYF. The CDR3 DNA reads TGTGCCAGCAGCTTAGGCCGTCGCTACGAGCAGTACTTC. The V gene is TRBV11-2, the J gene TRBJ2-7; unclear D gene. The V end was cut by 1 base, the J end by 3 bases, with 7 bases between. Per the germline V gene, CDR1 is SGHAT and CDR2 is FQNNGV. The CDR3 spans 13 residues.

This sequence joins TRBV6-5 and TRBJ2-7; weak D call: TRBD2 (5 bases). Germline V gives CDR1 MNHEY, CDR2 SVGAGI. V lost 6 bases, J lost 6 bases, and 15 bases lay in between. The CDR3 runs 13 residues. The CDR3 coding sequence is TGTGCCAGCAGCCATCTTCCCACTAGCGAGCAGTACTTC. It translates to CASSHLPTSEQYF.

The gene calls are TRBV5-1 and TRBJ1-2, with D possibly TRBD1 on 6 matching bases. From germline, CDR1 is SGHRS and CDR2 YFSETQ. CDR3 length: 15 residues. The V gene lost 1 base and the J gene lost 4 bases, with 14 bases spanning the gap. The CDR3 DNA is TGCGCCAGCAGCTTGTTGGGGGGCGCTAGCTATGGCTACACCTTC. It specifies CASSLLGGASYGYTF.

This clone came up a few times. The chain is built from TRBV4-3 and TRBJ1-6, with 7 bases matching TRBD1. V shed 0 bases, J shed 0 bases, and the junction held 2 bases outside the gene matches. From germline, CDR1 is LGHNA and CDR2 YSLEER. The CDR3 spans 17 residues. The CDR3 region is CASSQERTGSYNSPLHF. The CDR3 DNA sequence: TGCGCCAGCAGCCAAGAAAGGACAGGCTCCTATAATTCACCCCTCCACTTT.

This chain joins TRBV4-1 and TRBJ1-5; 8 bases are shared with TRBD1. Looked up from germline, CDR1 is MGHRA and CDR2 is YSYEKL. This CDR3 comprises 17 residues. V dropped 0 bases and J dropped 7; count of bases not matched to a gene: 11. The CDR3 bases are TGCGCCAGCAGCCAAGAATCACCCCGACAGGGGCGGCAGCCCCAGCATTTT. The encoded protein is CASSQESPRQGRQPQHF.

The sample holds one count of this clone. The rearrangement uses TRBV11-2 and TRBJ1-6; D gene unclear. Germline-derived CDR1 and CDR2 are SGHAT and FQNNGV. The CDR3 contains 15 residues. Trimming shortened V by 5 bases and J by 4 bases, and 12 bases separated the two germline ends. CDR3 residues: CASSPFPGYNSPLHF. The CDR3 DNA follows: TGTGCCAGCAGCCCCTTCCCGGGTTATAATTCACCCCTCCACTTT.

In DNA form, the CDR3 reads TGTGCCAGCAGCGCCTCCGGGACAGCGAAAGATACGCAGTATTTT. The encoded protein is CASSASGTAKDTQYF. J is TRBJ2-3 and V is TRBV9, with 7 positions matching TRBD1. This CDR3 comprises 15 residues. Germline loops: CDR1 SGDLS, CDR2 YYNGEE. J gave up 5 bases and V 3 bases, and 9 bases lay outside the gene matches.

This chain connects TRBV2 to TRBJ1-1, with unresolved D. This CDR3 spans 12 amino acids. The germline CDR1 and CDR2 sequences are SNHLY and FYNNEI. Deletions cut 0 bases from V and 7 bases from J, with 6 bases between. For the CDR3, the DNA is TGTGCCAGCAGTGAAGCCGGAGATGAAGCTTTCTTT. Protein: CASSEAGDEAFF.